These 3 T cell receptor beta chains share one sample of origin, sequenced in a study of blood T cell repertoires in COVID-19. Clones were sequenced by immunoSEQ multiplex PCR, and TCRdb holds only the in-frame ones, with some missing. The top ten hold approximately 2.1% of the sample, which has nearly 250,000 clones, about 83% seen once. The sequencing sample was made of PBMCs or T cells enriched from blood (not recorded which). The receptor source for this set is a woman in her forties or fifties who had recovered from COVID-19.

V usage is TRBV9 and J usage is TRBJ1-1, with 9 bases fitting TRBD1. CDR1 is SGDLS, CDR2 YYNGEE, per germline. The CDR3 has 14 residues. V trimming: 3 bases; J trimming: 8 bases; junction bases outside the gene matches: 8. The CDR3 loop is CASSAAGTGKEAFF. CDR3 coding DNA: TGTGCCAGCAGCGCGGCCGGGACAGGGAAAGAAGCTTTCTTT.

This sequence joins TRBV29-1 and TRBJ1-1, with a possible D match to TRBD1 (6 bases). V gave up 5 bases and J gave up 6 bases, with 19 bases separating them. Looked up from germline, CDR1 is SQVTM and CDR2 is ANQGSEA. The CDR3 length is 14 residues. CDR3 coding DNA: TGCAGCGTTCGGGGAGCAGGGGTTGGGGCTGAAGCTTTCTTT. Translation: CSVRGAGVGAEAFF.

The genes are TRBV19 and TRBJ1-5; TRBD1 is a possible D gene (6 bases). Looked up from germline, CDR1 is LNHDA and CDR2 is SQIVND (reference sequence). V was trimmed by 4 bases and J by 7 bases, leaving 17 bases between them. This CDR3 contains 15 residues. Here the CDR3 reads CASSNYKGDSQPQHF. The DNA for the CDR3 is TGTGCCAGTAGTAATTATAAGGGGGATTCGCAGCCCCAGCATTTT.